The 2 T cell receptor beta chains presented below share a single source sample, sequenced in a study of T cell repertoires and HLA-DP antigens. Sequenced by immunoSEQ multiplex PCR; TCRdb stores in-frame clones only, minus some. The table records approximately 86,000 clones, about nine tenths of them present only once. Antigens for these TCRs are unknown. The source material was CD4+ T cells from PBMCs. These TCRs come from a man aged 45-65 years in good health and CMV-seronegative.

CDR3 coding DNA: TGTGCCAGCAGCTTTAGAACAGGGTGGAATGAGCAGTTCTTC. Translated: CASSFRTGWNEQFF. The rearrangement links TRBV13 to TRBJ2-1; tentatively, D is TRBD1 (6 bases). V lost 3 bases and J 7 bases, leaving 13 bases between the germline ends. This CDR3 has 14 residues. CDR1 PRHDT and CDR2 FYEKMQ come from the germline V gene (reference sequence).

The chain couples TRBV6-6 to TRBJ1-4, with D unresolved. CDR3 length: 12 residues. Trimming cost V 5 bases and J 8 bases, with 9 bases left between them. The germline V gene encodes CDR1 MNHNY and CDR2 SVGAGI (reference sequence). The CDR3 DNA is TGTGCCAGCAGTCCGAGAGGCGAAAAACTGTTTTTT. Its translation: CASSPRGEKLFF.